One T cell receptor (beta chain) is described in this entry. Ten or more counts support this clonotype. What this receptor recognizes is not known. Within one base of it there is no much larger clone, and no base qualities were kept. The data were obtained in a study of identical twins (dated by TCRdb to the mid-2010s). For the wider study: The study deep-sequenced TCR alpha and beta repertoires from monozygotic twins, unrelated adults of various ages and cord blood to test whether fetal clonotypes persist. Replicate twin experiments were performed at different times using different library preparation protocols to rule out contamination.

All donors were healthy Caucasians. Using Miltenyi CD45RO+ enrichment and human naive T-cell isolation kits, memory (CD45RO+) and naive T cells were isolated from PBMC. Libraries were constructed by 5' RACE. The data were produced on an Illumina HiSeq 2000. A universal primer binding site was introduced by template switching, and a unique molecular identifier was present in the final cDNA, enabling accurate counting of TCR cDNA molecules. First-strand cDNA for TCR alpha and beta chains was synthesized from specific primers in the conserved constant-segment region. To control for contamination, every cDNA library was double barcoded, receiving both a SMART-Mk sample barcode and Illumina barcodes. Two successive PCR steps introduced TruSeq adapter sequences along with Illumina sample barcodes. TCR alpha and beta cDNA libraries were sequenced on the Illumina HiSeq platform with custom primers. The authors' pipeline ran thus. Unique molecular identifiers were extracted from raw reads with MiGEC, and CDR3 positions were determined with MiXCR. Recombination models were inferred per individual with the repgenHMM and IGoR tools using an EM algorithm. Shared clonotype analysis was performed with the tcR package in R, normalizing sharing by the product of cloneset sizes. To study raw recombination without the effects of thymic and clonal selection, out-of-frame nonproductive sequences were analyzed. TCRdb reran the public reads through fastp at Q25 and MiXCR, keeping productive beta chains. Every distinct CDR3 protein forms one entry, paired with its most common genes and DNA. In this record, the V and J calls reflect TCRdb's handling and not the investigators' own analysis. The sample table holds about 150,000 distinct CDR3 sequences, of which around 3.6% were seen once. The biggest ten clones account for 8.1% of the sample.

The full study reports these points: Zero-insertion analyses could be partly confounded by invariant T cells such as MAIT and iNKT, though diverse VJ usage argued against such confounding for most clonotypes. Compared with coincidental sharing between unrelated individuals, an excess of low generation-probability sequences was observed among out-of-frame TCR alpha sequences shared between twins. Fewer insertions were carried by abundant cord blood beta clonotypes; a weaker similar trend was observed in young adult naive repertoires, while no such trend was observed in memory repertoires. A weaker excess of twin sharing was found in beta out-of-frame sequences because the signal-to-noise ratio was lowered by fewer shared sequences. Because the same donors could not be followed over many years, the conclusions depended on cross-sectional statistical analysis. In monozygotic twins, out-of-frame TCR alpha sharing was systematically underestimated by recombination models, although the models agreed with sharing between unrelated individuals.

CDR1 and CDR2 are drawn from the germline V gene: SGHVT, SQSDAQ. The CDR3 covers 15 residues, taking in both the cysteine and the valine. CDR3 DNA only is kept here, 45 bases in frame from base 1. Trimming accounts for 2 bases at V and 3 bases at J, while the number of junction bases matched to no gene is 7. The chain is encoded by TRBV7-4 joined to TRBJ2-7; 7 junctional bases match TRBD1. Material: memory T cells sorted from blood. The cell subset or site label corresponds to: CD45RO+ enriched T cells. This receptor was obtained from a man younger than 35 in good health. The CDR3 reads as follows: CASSLRTGRNYEQYV. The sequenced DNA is TGTGCCAGCAGCTTACGGACAGGAAGGAACTACGAGCAGTACGTC.